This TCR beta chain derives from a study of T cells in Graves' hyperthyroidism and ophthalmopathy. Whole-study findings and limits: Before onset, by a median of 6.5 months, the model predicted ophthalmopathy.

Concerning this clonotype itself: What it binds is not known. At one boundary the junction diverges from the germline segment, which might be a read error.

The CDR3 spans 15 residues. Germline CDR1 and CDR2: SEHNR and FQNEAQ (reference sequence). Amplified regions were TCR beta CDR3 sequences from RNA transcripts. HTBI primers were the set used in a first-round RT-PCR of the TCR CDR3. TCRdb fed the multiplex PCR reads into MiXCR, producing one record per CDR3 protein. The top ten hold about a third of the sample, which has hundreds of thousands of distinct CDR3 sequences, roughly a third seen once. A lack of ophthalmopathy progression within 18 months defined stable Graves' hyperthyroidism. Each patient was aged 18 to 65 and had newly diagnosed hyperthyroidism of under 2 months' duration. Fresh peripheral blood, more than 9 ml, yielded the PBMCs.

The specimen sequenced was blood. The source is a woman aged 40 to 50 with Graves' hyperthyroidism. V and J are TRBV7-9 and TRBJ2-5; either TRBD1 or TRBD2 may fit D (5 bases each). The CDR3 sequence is CASSQDGASQETQYF. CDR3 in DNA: TGCGCCAGCAGCCAAGACGGGGCGAGCCAAGAGACCCAGTACTTC.